Following are 26 T cell receptor beta chains from one sample sequenced in a study of PD-1 blockade in classical Hodgkin lymphoma (dated by TCRdb to the early 2020s). The time point label of this sample denotes: cycle 4 day 1 (C4D1), after more than 5 weeks of nivolumab. Relapse after autologous stem cell transplantation had occurred in all trial patients, and cohorts A, B and C were distinguished by prior brentuximab vedotin exposure. Preparation of the library involved the immunoSEQ multiplex PCR assay. Held by TCRdb, this immuneACCESS table contains in-frame sequences only and omits some clones. Under half of the omission traces to an unresolved V gene where checked; the cause of the rest is unknown. In this sample the table shows tens of thousands of clones, 70% to 80% of which occur a single time. About 19% of the sample is held by the ten biggest clonotypes. The sample here was peripheral blood mononuclear cells (PBMCs), taken before the fourth cycle of nivolumab. The source of these receptors is a human donor with classical Hodgkin lymphoma.

This clone came up a few times. One end of the junction is discordant with germline, which a read error may explain. The CDR3 region has the DNA TGTGCCAGCAGTCACTCCTACGAGCAGTACTTC. Amino acid sequence: CASSHSYEQYF. The V and J genes are TRBV6-5 and TRBJ2-7; D is ambiguous. The V gene's germline CDR1 is MNHEY and CDR2 SVGAGI. The CDR3 totals 11 residues.

The chain recombines TRBV5-4 with TRBJ2-3, with D maybe TRBD2 (6 bases). CDR3 size: 15 residues. Germline V CDR1 and CDR2: SGHNT, YYREEE (reference sequence). Trimming left V 0 bases short and J 3 bases short, with 11 bases between. The CDR3 region is CASSLASGGTDTQYF. As DNA, the CDR3 is TGTGCCAGCAGCTTGGCCTCCGGGGGTACAGATACGCAGTATTTT.

For the CDR3, the DNA is TGTGCCAGCAGACAGTGGGGGGCTGGGACCAGCGCGCAGTATTTT. This codes for CASRQWGAGTSAQYF. The chain is built from TRBV5-4 and TRBJ2-3; either TRBD1 or TRBD2 may supply D (6 bases each). The germline gives CDR1 SGHNT, CDR2 YYREEE (reference sequence). This CDR3 region has 15 residues. V lost 5 bases, J lost 10 bases, and 23 bases lay in between.

This rearrangement joins TRBV4-1 to TRBJ2-1; D not certain. The V end lost 1 base, the J end lost 3 bases, and 1 base lay between the germline ends. In germline, CDR1 is MGHRA, CDR2 YSYEKL. CDR3 length: 12 residues. CDR3 DNA sequence: TGCGCCAGCAGCCAAGTCTACAATGAGCAGTTCTTC. Its protein product is CASSQVYNEQFF.

J is TRBJ2-7 and V is TRBV10-3, with TRBD1 matching over 8 bases. The CDR3 contains 17 residues. Per the germline V gene, CDR1 is ENHRY and CDR2 is SYGVKD. V dropped 4 bases and J dropped 3; count of bases not matched to a gene: 14. The CDR3 region has the DNA TGTGCCATCAGTGCATCGGCCTTGGACAGGGAGAACTACGAGCAGTACTTC. Translation: CAISASALDRENYEQYF.

The chain is built from TRBV15 and TRBJ2-5; a possible D gene is TRBD2 (5 bases). The germline V gene encodes CDR1 LNHNV and CDR2 YYDKDF (reference sequence). V was trimmed by 1 base and J by 0 bases, leaving 30 bases between them. The CDR3 sequence is 22 residues long. The CDR3 protein is CATSRVPSRPTTRAWYQETQYF. Written as DNA, the CDR3 is TGTGCCACCAGCAGAGTTCCATCTCGGCCGACTACTCGGGCTTGGTACCAAGAGACCCAGTACTTC.

The chain couples TRBV14 to TRBJ2-7, with 10 bases lining up with TRBD1. The CDR3 loop spans 18 amino acids. The germline V gene encodes CDR1 SGHDN and CDR2 FVKESK. The junction had 14 bases not matched to a gene; V was cut back by 3 bases and J by 3 bases. In DNA form, the CDR3 reads TGTGCCAGCAGCCAGTATGACCGCGGGACAGGGGTTCTCTACGAGCAGTACTTC. Amino acid sequence: CASSQYDRGTGVLYEQYF.

This sequence joins TRBV4-3 and TRBJ1-2; tentative D call: TRBD1 (6 bases). CDR3 length: 14 residues. The germline V gene encodes CDR1 LGHNA and CDR2 YSLEER. V shed 0 bases and J shed 13 bases, with 18 bases lying between them. CDR3 residues: CASSQESRDTQLTF. The CDR3 DNA reads as TGCGCCAGCAGCCAAGAGTCACGGGACACTCAACTCACCTTC.

V usage is TRBV28 and J usage is TRBJ1-2; D is perhaps TRBD1 (5 bases). CDR3 size: 15 residues. Germline CDR1 reads MDHEN; CDR2 reads SYDVKM. Trimming stripped 1 base from V and 4 bases from J, with 13 bases between. CDR3 DNA: TGTGCCAGCAGTTTATTTCCGCAGGGTGGCTATGGCTACACCTTC. Translating gives CASSLFPQGGYGYTF.

This clone was seen a few times. The chain employs TRBV9 and TRBJ2-6, with D perhaps given as TRBD1 or TRBD2 (5 bases each). Trimming left V 4 bases short and J 2 bases short, with 19 bases between. Germline V lookup: CDR1 SGDLS, CDR2 YYNGEE. The CDR3 has 18 amino acids. The CDR3 DNA reads TGTGCCAGCAGCTCCCCACTGGGGGAAATCACTGGGGCCAACGTCCTGACTTTC. Residues: CASSSPLGEITGANVLTF. The variable domain in full, completed from reference TRBV9 and TRBJ2-6, reads DSGVTQTPKHLITATGQRVTLRCSPRSGDLSVYWYQQSLDQGLQFLIQYYNGEERAKGNILERFSAQQFPDLHSELNLSSLELGDSALYFCASSSPLGEITGANVLTFGAGSRLTVL.

The genes are TRBV27 and TRBJ1-1; D is ambiguous. This CDR3 contains 15 residues. Trimming took off 2 bases at V and 3 bases at J, with 13 bases between the two ends. Germline assignment: CDR1 MNHEY and CDR2 SMNVEV (reference sequence). For the CDR3, the DNA is TGTGCCAGCAGTTTAGTTGATGCGGTGTACACTGAAGCTTTCTTT. It translates to CASSLVDAVYTEAFF.

The CDR3 loop reads CASSFLGKSGYTF. In DNA, the CDR3 is TGTGCCAGCAGCTTTCTGGGGAAAAGTGGCTACACCTTC. The chain has TRBV7-2 and TRBJ1-2; D remains ambiguous. V lost 3 bases and J 7 bases, leaving 12 bases between the germline ends. This CDR3 is built from 13 residues. Germline CDR1 is SGHTA and CDR2 is FQGNSA.

In this sample, this clone turned up once. The genes are TRBV15 and TRBJ2-2, with 7 bases aligning to TRBD1. The CDR3 has 14 residues. V dropped 10 bases and J dropped 1; count of bases not matched to a gene: 6. CDR1 LNHNV and CDR2 YYDKDF come from the germline V gene (reference sequence). This CDR3 reads CASKQGRNTGELFF. Here the CDR3 DNA reads TGTGCCAGTAAACAGGGGCGGAACACCGGGGAGCTGTTTTTT.

The chain combines TRBV28 with TRBJ2-7; D is perhaps TRBD2 (5 bases). V lost 4 bases, J lost 5 bases, and 18 bases lay in between. Per the germline V gene, CDR1 is MDHEN and CDR2 is SYDVKM. The CDR3 spans 15 residues. CDR3 residues: CASSSPTRKLNEQYF. The CDR3, as DNA: TGTGCCAGCAGTTCCCCTACTAGGAAACTCAACGAGCAGTACTTC. Looking up the rest from reference TRBV28 and TRBJ2-7 gives the full variable domain: DVKVTQSSRYLVKRTGEKVFLECVQDMDHENMFWYRQDPGLGLRLIYFSYDVKMKEKGDIPEGYSVSREKKERFSLILESASTNQTSMYLCASSSPTRKLNEQYFGPGTRLTVT.

The chain combines TRBV10-3 with TRBJ2-1; 8 nucleotides match TRBD1. Losses at the gene ends were 8 bases for V and 5 bases for J; bases not matched to a gene: 11. Germline CDR1 is ENHRY and CDR2 is SYGVKD. This CDR3 comprises 15 residues. Here the CDR3 reads CAIGQGKLIHNEQFF. The CDR3 bases are TGTGCCATCGGACAGGGCAAACTAATTCACAATGAGCAGTTCTTC.

This sequence joins TRBV7-3 and TRBJ2-2, with 9 bases fitting TRBD2. Trimming took 2 bases from V and 5 from J; bases not matched to a gene: 3. Germline V gives CDR1 SGHTA, CDR2 FQGTGA. The CDR3 has 15 residues. CDR3 region: CASSLGLAGTGELFF. Written as DNA, the CDR3 is TGTGCCAGCAGCTTAGGCCTAGCGGGGACCGGGGAGCTGTTTTTT. Using reference TRBV7-3 and TRBJ2-2 for the parts outside the CDR3, the full variable domain is GAGVSQTPSNKVTEKGKYVELRCDPISGHTALYWYRQSLGQGPEFLIYFQGTGAADDSGLPNDRFFAVRPEGSVSTLKIQRTERGDSAVYLCASSLGLAGTGELFFGEGSRLTVL.

The rearrangement links TRBV7-2 to TRBJ2-5; D may be TRBD2 (6 bases). The CDR3 extends over 11 amino acids. Germline CDR1 and CDR2: SGHTA and FQGNSA. The V end was cut by 6 bases, the J end by 5 bases, with 7 bases between. The CDR3 here is CASRLAETQYF. The CDR3 bases are TGTGCCAGCAGGCTAGCGGAGACCCAGTACTTC. Variable domain in full (rest from reference TRBV7-2 and TRBJ2-5): GAGVSQSPSNKVTEKGKDVELRCDPISGHTALYWYRQSLGQGLEFLIYFQGNSAPDKSGLPSDRFSAERTGGSVSTLTIQRTQQEDSAVYLCASRLAETQYFGPGTRLLVL.

This clone was counted a few times. V gene TRBV27 combines with J gene TRBJ2-7; TRBD2 is a possible D gene (5 bases). CDR1 MNHEY and CDR2 SMNVEV come from the germline V gene (reference sequence). V shed 2 bases and J shed 6 bases, with 14 bases lying between them. The length of the CDR3 is 14 residues. The CDR3 coding sequence is TGTGCCAGCAGTTTAGTACCTCAGGCGGGCGAGCAGTACTTC. Translating gives CASSLVPQAGEQYF.

This rearrangement joins TRBV2 to TRBJ2-5; 7 bases are shared with TRBD2. Looked up from germline, CDR1 is SNHLY and CDR2 is FYNNEI. The CDR3 contains 14 residues. With 2 bases clipped from V and 5 bases from J, the junction kept 5 bases outside the gene matches. The CDR3 sequence: CASSELTSRETQYF. The CDR3 nucleotides are TGTGCCAGCAGTGAATTGACTAGCCGGGAGACCCAGTACTTC.

The V and J genes are TRBV7-9 and TRBJ2-2, with a tentative D call TRBD2 (5 bases). Trimming shortened V by 0 bases and J by 2 bases, and 10 bases separated the two germline ends. CDR1 is SEHNR, CDR2 FQNEAQ, per germline (reference sequence). This CDR3 has 16 residues. The CDR3: CASSLASGLNTGELFF. CDR3 in DNA: TGTGCCAGCAGCTTAGCGAGTGGACTTAACACCGGGGAGCTGTTTTTT.

V usage is TRBV19 and J usage is TRBJ2-5, with TRBD1 identical over 8 bases. The CDR3 runs to 15 residues. Per the germline V gene, CDR1 is LNHDA and CDR2 is SQIVND (reference sequence). With 5 bases clipped from V and 2 bases from J, the junction kept 7 bases outside the gene matches. Here the CDR3 reads CASSVAGGGQETQYF. The DNA of the CDR3 is TGTGCCAGTAGTGTAGCAGGGGGCGGGCAAGAGACCCAGTACTTC.

By share, this clone counts as medium-sized. The V gene is TRBV4-3, the J gene TRBJ1-1; D remains unclear. Germline V gene sequence: CDR1 LGHNA, CDR2 YSLEER. The CDR3 is made up of 13 amino acids. With 0 bases removed from V and 6 bases from J, the gap between germline ends came to 8 bases. Here the CDR3 DNA reads TGCGCCAGCAGCCAAGACAGTGGGGCTGAAGCTTTCTTT. Protein sequence: CASSQDSGAEAFF.

This chain uses TRBV7-9 with TRBJ1-1; D is undetermined. V lost 5 bases to trimming and J lost 6 bases, with 16 bases between them. The CDR3 sequence is 14 residues long. CDR1 and CDR2 from the germline V gene are SEHNR and FQNEAQ (reference sequence). The CDR3 region is CASSALTGRAEAFF. The CDR3 DNA reads TGTGCCAGCAGCGCCTTAACCGGGCGGGCTGAAGCTTTCTTT.

The chain uses TRBV18 and TRBJ2-3; 15 bases match TRBD2. V lost 3 bases, J lost 5 bases, and 9 bases stayed unmatched. Germline V lookup: CDR1 KGHSH, CDR2 LQKENI. This CDR3 region has 18 residues. For the CDR3, the DNA is TGTGCCAGCTCACCTGCCGCCGGGACTAGCGGGGGGCAAGATACGCAGTATTTT. It codes for CASSPAAGTSGGQDTQYF. Together with reference TRBV18 and TRBJ2-3, the CDR3 gives the full variable domain: NAGVMQNPRHLVRRRGQEARLRCSPMKGHSHVYWYRQLPEEGLKFMVYLQKENIIDESGMPKERFSAEFPKEGPSILRIQQVVRGDSAAYFCASSPAAGTSGGQDTQYFGPGTRLTVL.

On this clone itself: Sequence at one end of the junction differs from germline and may be a read error. This chain uses TRBV7-8 with TRBJ2-5; no firm D call. This CDR3 has 15 residues. In germline, CDR1 is SGHVS, CDR2 FQNEAQ. CDR3 bases: TGCGCCAGCAGCTCCGCTCCGCCTCTCTCGGGGACCCAGTACTTC. As protein: CASSSAPPLSGTQYF. Combining the CDR3 with reference TRBV7-8 and TRBJ2-5 gives the whole variable domain GAGVSQSPRYKVAKRGQDVALRCDPISGHVSLFWYQQALGQGPEFLTYFQNEAQLDKSGLPSDRFFAERPEGSVSTLKIQRTQQEDSAVYLCASSSAPPLSGTQYFGPGTRLLVL.

The chain has TRBV6-6 and TRBJ1-6; unclear D gene. Germline CDR1 MNHNY, CDR2 SVGAGI (reference sequence). The CDR3 totals 13 residues. Trimming removed 7 bases at V and 6 bases at J, with 10 bases between. CDR3 coding DNA: TGTGCCAGCAATGCGGGTGGTAATTCACCCCTCCACTTT. Translated, it gives CASNAGGNSPLHF.